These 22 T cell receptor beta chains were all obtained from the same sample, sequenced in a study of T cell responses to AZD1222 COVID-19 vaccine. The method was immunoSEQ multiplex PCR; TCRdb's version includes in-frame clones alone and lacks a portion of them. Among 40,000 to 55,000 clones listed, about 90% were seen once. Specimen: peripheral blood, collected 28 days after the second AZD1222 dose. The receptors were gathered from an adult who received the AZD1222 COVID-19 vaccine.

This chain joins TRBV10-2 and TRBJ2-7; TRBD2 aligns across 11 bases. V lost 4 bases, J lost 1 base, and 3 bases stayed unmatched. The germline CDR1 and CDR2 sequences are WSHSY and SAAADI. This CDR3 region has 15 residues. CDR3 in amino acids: CASSGVAGGSYEQYF. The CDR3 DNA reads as TGCGCCAGCAGTGGAGTAGCGGGAGGGTCCTACGAGCAGTACTTC.

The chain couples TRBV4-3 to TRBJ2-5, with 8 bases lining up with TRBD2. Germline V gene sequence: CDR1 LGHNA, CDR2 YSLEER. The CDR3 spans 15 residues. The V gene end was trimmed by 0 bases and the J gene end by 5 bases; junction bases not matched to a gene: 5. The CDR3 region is CASSQDGTSGETQYF. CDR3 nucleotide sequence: TGCGCCAGCAGCCAAGATGGGACTAGTGGGGAGACCCAGTACTTC.

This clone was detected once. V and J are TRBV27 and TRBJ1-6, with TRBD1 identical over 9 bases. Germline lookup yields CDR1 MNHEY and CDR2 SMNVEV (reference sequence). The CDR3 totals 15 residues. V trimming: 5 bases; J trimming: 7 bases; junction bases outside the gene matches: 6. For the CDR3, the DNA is TGTGCCAGCAGTAGGGACAGGGTGAGGAATTCACCCCTCCACTTT. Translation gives CASSRDRVRNSPLHF.

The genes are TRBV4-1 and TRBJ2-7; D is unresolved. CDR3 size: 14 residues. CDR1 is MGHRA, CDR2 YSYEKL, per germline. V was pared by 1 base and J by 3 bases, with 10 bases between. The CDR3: CASSQGITYYEQYF. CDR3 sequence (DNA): TGCGCCAGCAGCCAAGGGATCACCTACTACGAGCAGTACTTC.

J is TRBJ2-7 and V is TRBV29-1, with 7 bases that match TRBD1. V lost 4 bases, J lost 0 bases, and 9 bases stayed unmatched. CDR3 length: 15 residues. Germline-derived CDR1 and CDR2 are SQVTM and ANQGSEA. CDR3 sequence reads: CSVVDTGTVSYEQYF. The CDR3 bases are TGCAGCGTTGTTGATACCGGGACAGTCTCCTACGAGCAGTACTTC.

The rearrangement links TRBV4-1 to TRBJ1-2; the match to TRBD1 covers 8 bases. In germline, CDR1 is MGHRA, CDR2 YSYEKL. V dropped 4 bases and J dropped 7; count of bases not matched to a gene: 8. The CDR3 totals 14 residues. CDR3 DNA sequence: TGCGCCAGCAGCCGGTGGGGGCAGGGGGCTGGCTACACCTTC. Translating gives CASSRWGQGAGYTF.

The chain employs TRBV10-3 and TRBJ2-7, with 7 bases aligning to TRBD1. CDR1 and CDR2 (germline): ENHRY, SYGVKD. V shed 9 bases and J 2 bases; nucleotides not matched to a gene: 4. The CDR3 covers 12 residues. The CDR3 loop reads CAIGTAAYEQYF. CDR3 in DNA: TGTGCCATTGGGACAGCAGCCTACGAGCAGTACTTC.

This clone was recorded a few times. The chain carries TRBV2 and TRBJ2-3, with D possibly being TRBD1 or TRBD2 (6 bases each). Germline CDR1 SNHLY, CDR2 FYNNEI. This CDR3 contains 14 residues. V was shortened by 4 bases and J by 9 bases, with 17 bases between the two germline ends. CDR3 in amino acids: CASSVGGPGETQYF. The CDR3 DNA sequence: TGTGCCAGCAGTGTCGGGGGCCCGGGTGAGACGCAGTATTTT.

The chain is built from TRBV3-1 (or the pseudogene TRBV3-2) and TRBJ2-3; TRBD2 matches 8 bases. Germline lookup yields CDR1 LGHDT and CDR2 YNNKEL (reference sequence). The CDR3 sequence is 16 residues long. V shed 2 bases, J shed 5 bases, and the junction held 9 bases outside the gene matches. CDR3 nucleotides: TGTGCCAGCAGCCAAAGAGGGACTAGATCCTTAGATACGCAGTATTTT. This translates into CASSQRGTRSLDTQYF.

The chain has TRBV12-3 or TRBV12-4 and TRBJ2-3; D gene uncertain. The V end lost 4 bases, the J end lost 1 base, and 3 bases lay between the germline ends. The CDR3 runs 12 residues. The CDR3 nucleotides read TGTGCCAGCAGTTCCCGCACAGATACGCAGTATTTT. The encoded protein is CASSSRTDTQYF.

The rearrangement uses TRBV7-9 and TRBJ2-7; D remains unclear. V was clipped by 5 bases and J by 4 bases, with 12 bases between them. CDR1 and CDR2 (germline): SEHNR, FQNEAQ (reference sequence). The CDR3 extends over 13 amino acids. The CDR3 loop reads CASSATAPYEQYF. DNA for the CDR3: TGTGCCAGCAGCGCCACAGCGCCTTACGAGCAGTACTTC.

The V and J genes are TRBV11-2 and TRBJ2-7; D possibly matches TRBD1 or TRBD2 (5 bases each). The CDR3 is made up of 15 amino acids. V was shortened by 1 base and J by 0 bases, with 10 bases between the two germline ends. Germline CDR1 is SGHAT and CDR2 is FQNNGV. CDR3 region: CASSLGGFSSYEQYF. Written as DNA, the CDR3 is TGTGCCAGCAGCTTAGGGGGGTTCAGCTCCTACGAGCAGTACTTC.

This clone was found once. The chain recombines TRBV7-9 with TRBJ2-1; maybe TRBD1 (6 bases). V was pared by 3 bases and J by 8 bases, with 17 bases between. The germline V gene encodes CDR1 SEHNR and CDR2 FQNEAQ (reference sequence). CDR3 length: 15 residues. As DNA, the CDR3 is TGTGCCAGCAGCTTCCTGGGCAGGGGCTATGATGAGCAGTTCTTC. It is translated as CASSFLGRGYDEQFF.

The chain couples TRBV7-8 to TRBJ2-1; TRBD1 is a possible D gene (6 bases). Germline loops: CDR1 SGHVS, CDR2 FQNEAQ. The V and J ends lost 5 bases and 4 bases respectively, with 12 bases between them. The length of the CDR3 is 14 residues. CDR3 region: CASSPPTGYNEQFF. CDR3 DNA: TGTGCCAGCAGCCCACCGACAGGATACAATGAGCAGTTCTTC.

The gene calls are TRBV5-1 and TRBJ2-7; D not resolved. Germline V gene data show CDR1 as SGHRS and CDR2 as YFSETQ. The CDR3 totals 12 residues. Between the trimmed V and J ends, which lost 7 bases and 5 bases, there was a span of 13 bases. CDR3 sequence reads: CASALTQDEQYF. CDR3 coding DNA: TGCGCCAGCGCCCTAACCCAGGACGAGCAGTACTTC.

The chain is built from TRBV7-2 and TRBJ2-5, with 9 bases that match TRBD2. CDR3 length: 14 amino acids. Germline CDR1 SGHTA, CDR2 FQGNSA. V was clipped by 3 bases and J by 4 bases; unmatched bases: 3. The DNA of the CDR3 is TGTGCCAGCAGCTTTGCGGGAGGGGGAGAGACCCAGTACTTC. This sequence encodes CASSFAGGGETQYF.

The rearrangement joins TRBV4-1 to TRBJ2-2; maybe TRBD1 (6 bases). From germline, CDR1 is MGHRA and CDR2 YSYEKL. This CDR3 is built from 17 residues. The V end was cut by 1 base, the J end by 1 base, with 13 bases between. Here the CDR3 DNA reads TGCGCCAGCAGCCAAGGAGGGGGACATATGAACACCGGGGAGCTGTTTTTT. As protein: CASSQGGGHMNTGELFF.

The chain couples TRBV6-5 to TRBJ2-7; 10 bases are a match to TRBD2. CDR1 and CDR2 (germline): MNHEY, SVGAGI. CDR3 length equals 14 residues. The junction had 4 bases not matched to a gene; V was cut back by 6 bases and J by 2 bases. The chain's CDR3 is CASSRTSGTYEQYF. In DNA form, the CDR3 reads TGTGCCAGCAGCAGGACTAGCGGAACCTACGAGCAGTACTTC.

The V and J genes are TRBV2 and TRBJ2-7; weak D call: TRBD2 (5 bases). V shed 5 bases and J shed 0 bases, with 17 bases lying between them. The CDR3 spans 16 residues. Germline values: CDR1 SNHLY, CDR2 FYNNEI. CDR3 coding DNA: TGTGCCAGCAGTTTCTCCTTAAGCGGAAGCTCCTACGAGCAGTACTTC. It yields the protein CASSFSLSGSSYEQYF. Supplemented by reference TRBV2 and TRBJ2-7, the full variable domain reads EPEVTQTPSHQVTQMGQEVILRCVPISNHLYFYWYRQILGQKVEFLVSFYNNEISEKSEIFDDQFSVERPDGSNFTLKIRSTKLEDSAMYFCASSFSLSGSSYEQYFGPGTRLTVT.

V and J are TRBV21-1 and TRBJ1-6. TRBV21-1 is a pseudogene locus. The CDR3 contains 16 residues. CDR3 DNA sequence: TGTGCCAGCAGCAAGGTCGGGGGGGCTCGGAATTCACCCCTCCACTTT. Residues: CASSKVGGARNSPLHF.

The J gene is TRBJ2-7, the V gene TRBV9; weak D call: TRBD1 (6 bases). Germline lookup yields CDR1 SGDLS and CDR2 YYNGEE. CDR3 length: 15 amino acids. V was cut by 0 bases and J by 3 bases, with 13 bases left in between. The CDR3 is CASSVDQGPNYEQYF. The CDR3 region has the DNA TGTGCCAGCAGCGTAGATCAGGGGCCGAACTACGAGCAGTACTTC. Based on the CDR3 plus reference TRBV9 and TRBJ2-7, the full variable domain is DSGVTQTPKHLITATGQRVTLRCSPRSGDLSVYWYQQSLDQGLQFLIQYYNGEERAKGNILERFSAQQFPDLHSELNLSSLELGDSALYFCASSVDQGPNYEQYFGPGTRLTVT.

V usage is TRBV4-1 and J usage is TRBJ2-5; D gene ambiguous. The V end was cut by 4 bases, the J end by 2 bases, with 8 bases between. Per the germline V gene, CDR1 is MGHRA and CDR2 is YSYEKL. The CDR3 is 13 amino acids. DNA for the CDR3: TGCGCCAGCAGCCCGATAATGCAAGAGACCCAGTACTTC. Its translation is CASSPIMQETQYF.